These T cell receptor beta chains were read from a single sample in a study of cytomegalovirus exposure and HLA in healthy donors. Some clones are missing from TCRdb's copy, which holds only in-frame ones; the method was immunoSEQ multiplex PCR. The repertoire holds approximately 200,000 clones, with 65% to 80% as singletons. The sequencing input was PBMCs. Receptor source: a girl aged 2-9 years in good health and CMV-seronegative. Each CDR3 is given with its conserved first and last residue. D genes are given only for firm matches. The size entry is marked missing in some rows and otherwise reads once, few, many or a size class.

clone_size d_call j_call v_call cdr3_aa cdr3_nt
NA NA TRBJ2-3 TRBV25-1 CASTGTQLTDTQYF TGTGCCAGTACCGGGACTCAGCTCACAGATACGCAGTATTTT
once TRBD1 TRBJ2-5 TRBV5-1 CASSLAAGTGGKGETQYF TGCGCCAGCAGCTTGGCTGCTGGGACAGGGGGCAAGGGGGAGACCCAGTACTTC
NA TRBD1 TRBJ1-6 TRBV5-1 CASARDRGVSPLHF TGCGCCAGCGCCCGGGACAGGGGAGTCTCACCCCTCCACTTT
once NA TRBJ2-3 TRBV6-1 CASSGGVGVYTDTQYF TGTGCCAGCAGTGGGGGGGTTGGCGTATACACAGATACGCAGTATTTT
NA TRBD1 TRBJ1-3 TRBV2 CATPDRDSGNTIYF TGTGCCACCCCTGACAGGGACTCTGGAAACACCATATATTTT
NA NA TRBJ2-5 TRBV19 CASSPRGGAWKTQYF TGTGCCAGTTCCCCGAGGGGGGGGGCCTGGAAGACCCAGTACTTC
NA NA TRBJ1-1 TRBV5-4 CASSLTNRDERRAFF TGTGCCAGCAGCCTGACGAACAGGGACGAAAGGAGAGCTTTCTTT
NA NA TRBJ2-5 TRBV9 CASSTTPSPETQYF TGTGCCAGCAGCACAACGCCTAGCCCAGAGACCCAGTACTTC
NA TRBD1 TRBJ2-7 TRBV27 CASSPRTGVDEQYF TGTGCCAGCAGTCCACGGACAGGGGTCGACGAGCAGTACTTC
NA TRBD2 TRBJ2-2 TRBV4-1 CASSQEGLASGTQTGELFF TGCGCCAGCAGCCAAGAGGGTCTGGCTAGCGGTACACAAACCGGGGAGCTGTTTTTT
NA NA TRBJ2-7 TRBV4-1 CASSQGGGSLLEQYF TGCGCCAGCAGCCAAGGGGGAGGATCTCTTCTCGAGCAGTACTTC
once NA TRBJ2-7 TRBV5-1 CASSTAAGTHSYEQYF TGCGCCAGCAGCACGGCGGCCGGGACTCACTCCTACGAGCAGTACTTC